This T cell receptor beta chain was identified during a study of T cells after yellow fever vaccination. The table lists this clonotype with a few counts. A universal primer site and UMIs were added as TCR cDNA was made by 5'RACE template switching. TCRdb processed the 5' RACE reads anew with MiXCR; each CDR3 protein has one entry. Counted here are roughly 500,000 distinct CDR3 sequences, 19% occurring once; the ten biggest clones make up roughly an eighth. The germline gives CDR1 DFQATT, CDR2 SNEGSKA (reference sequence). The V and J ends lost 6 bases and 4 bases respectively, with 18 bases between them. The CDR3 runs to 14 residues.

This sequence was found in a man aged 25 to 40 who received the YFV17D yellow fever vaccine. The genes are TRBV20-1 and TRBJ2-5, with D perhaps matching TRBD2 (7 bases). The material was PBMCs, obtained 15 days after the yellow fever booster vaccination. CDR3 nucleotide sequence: TGCAGTGCAAAACTTACAGGGAGGGGAGAGACCCAGTACTTC. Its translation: CSAKLTGRGETQYF.